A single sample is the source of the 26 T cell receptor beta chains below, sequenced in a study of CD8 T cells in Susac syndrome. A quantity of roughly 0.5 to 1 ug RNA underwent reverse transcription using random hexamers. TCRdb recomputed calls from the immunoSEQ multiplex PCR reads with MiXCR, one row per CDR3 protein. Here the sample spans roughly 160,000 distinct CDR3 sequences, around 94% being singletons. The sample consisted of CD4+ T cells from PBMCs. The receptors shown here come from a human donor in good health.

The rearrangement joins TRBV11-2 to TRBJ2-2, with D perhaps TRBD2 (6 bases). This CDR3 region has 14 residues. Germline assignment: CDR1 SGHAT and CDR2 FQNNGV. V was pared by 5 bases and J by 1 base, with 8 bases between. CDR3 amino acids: CASSGSGNTGELFF. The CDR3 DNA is TGTGCCAGCAGCGGTAGCGGGAACACCGGGGAGCTGTTTTTT.

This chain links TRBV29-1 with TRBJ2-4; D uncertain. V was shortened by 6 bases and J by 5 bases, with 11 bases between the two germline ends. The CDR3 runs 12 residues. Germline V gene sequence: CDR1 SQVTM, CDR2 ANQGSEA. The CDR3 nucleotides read TGCAGCGTGTACGGTGGGGAAAACATTCAGTACTTC. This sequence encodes CSVYGGENIQYF.

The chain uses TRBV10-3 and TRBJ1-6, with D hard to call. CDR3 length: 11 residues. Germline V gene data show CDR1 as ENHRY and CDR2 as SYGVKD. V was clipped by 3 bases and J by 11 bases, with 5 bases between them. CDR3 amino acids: CAISDPAPLHF. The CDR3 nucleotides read TGTGCCATCAGTGACCCCGCACCCCTCCACTTT.

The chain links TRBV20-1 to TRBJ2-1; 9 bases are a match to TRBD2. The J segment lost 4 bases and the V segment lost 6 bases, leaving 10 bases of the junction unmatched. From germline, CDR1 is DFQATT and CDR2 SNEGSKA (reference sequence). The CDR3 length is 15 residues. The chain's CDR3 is CSAPPGGGEYNEQFF. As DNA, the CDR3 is TGCAGTGCCCCCCCGGGCGGGGGGGAGTACAATGAGCAGTTCTTC.

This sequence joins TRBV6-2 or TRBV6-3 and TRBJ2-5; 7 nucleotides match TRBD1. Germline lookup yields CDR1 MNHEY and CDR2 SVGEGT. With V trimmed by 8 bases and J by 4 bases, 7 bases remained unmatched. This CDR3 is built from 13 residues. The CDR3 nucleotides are TGTGCCAGCGGAACAGGGGAGATAGAGACCCAGTACTTC. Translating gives CASGTGEIETQYF.

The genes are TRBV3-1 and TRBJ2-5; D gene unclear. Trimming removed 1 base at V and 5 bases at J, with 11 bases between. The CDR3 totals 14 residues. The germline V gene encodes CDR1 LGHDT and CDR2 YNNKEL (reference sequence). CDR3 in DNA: TGTGCCAGCAGCCAAGTGCTGTCTAGTGAGACCCAGTACTTC. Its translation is CASSQVLSSETQYF.

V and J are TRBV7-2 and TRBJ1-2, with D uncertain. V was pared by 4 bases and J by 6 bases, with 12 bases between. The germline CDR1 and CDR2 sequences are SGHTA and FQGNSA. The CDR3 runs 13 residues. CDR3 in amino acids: CASSSYNRDGYTF. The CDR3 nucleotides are TGTGCCAGCAGCTCCTATAACAGAGATGGCTACACCTTC.

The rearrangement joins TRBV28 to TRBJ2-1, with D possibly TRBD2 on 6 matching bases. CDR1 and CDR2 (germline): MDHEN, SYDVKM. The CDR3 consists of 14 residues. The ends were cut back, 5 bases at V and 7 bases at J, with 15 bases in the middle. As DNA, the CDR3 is TGTGCCAGCAGTCTCCCCCCGGGGGTTAATGAGCAGTTCTTC. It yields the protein CASSLPPGVNEQFF.

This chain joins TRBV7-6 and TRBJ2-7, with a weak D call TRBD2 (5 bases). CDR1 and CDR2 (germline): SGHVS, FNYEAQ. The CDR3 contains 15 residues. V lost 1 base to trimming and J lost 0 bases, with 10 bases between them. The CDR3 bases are TGTGCCAGCAGCTTAGGGTCGGGGTCCTCCTACGAGCAGTACTTC. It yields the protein CASSLGSGSSYEQYF.

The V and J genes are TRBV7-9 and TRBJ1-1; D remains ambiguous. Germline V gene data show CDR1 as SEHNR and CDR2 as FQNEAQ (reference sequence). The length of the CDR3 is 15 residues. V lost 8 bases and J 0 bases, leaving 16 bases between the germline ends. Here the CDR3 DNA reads TGTGCCAGCGTCTCGGGCGGCGGAATGAACACTGAAGCTTTCTTT. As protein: CASVSGGGMNTEAFF.

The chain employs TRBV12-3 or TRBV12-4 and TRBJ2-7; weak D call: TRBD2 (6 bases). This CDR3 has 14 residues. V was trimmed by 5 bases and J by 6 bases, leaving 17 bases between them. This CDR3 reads CASSPLMAGSEQYF. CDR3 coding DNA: TGTGCCAGCAGTCCCCTAATGGCGGGGAGCGAGCAGTACTTC.

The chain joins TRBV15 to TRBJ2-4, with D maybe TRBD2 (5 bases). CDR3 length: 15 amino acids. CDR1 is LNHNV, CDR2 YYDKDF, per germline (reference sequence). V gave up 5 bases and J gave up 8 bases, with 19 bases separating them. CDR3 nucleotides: TGTGCCACCAGCTCCCTCTCGGGATCGGCGGACATTCAGTACTTC. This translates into CATSSLSGSADIQYF.

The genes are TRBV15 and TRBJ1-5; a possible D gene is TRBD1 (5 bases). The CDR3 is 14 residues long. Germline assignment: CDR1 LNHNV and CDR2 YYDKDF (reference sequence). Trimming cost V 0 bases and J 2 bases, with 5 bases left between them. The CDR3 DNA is TGTGCCACCAGCAGAGAGACAGGCAATCAGCCCCAGCATTTT. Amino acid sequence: CATSRETGNQPQHF.

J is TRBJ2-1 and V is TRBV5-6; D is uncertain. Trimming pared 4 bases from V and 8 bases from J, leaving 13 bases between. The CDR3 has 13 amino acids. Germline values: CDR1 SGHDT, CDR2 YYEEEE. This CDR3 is CASSPLTVYEQFF. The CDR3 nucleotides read TGTGCCAGCAGCCCGCTGACGGTCTATGAGCAGTTCTTC.

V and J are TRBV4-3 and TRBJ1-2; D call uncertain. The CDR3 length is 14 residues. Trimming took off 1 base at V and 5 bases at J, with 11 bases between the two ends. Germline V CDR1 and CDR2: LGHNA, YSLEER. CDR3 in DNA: TGCGCCAGCAGCCAAGTTCCGGTGGGGTATGGCTACACCTTC. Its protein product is CASSQVPVGYGYTF.

CDR3 sequence reads: CASSGQGNYGYTF. Here the CDR3 DNA reads TGTGCCAGCAGTGGCCAGGGTAACTATGGCTACACCTTC. The chain links TRBV2 to TRBJ1-2; possibly TRBD1 for D (5 bases). The CDR3 is made up of 13 amino acids. CDR1 is SNHLY and CDR2 is FYNNEI in the germline V gene. V shed 4 bases and J shed 1 base, with 7 bases lying between them.

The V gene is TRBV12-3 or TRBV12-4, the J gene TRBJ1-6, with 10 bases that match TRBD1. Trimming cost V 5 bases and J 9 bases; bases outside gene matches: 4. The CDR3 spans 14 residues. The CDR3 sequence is CASSGQGVVSPLHF. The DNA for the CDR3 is TGTGCCAGCAGTGGACAGGGGGTGGTTTCACCCCTCCACTTT.

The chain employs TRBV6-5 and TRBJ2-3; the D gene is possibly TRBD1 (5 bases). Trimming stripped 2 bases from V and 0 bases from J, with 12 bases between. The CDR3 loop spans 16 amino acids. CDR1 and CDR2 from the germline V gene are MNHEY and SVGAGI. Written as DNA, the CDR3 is TGTGCCAGCAGTTACCAGGGCTTTACTAGCACAGATACGCAGTATTTT. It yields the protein CASSYQGFTSTDTQYF.

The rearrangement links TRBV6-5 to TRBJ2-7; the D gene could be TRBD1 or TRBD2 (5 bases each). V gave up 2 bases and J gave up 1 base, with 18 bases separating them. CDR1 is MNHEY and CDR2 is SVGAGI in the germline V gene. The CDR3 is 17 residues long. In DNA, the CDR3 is TGTGCCAGCAGTTACAGCATGTACAGTGGGGGATCCTACGAGCAGTACTTC. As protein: CASSYSMYSGGSYEQYF.

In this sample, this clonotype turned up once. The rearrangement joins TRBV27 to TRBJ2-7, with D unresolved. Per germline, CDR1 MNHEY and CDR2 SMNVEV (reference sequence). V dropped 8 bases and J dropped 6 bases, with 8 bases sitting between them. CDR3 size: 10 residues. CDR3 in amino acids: CASPHCEQYF. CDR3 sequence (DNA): TGTGCCAGCCCCCATTGCGAGCAGTACTTC.

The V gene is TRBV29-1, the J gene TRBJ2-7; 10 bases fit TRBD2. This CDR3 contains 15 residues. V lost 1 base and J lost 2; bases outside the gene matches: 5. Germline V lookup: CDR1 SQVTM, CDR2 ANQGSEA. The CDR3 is CSVEAGSGGAYEQYF. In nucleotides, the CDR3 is TGCAGCGTTGAAGCGGGGAGCGGGGGGGCCTACGAGCAGTACTTC.

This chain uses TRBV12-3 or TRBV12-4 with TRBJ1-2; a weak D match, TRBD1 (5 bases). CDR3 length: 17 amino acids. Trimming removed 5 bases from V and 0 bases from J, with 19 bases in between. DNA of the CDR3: TGTGCCAGCAGTCCCGGGACTGGCCCACTATCTAACTATGGCTACACCTTC. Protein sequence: CASSPGTGPLSNYGYTF.

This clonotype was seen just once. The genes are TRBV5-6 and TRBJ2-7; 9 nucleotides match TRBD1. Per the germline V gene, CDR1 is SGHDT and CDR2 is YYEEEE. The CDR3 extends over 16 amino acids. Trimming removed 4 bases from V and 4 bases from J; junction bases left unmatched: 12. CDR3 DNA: TGTGCCAGCAGCCTTAAACCGGGACAGGGTTGGTACGAGCAGTACTTC. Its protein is CASSLKPGQGWYEQYF.

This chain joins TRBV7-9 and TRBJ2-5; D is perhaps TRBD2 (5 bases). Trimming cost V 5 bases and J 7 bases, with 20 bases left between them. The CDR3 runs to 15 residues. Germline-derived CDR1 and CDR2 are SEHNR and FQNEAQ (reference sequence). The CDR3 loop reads CASSPLRVVVVTQYF. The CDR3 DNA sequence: TGTGCCAGCAGCCCCCTGAGGGTGGTCGTGGTGACCCAGTACTTC.

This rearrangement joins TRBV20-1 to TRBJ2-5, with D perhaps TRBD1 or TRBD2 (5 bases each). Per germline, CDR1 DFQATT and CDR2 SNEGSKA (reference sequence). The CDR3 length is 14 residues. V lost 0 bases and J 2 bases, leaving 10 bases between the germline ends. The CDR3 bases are TGCAGTGCTAGAGATTGGGGGAGACAAGAGACCCAGTACTTC. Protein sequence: CSARDWGRQETQYF.

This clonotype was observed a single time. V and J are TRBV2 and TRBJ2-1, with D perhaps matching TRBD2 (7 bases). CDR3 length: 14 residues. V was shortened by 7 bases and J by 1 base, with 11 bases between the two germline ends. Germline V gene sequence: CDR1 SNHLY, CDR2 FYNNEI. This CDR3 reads CASTRGGSYNEQFF. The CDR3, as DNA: TGTGCCAGCACGAGGGGGGGATCCTACAATGAGCAGTTCTTC.